The clone carrying this TCR beta chain was picked up a small number of times. Its antigen is currently unknown. Using a J-beta primer mix together with a sample-barcoded 5' primer, a second PCR was run for roughly 7 to 11 cycles. Each CDR3 protein gets one entry after TCRdb re-called the 5' RACE reads with MiXCR. The sample contains roughly 1.9 million distinct CDR3 sequences, about 39% of which appear only once. Every participating donor contributed around 9.5 milliliters of peripheral blood through a draw. The sample originates from a study of blood T cells in healthy people across ages. Findings of the study overall: Changes in expanded clonotypes were possibly confounded, as the CMV status of donors was unknown. Roughly linear age-related decline in beta diversity appeared, significant by age roughly 40.

Material: blood. This receptor was obtained from a human donor in good health.

The CDR3 region is CASSPGLDEQFF. DNA of the CDR3: TGTGCCAGCTCACCGGGGCTGGATGAGCAGTTCTTC. The gene calls are TRBV18 and TRBJ2-1; weak D call: TRBD1 (5 bases). Trimming removed 3 bases at V and 8 bases at J, with 8 bases between. The CDR3 spans 12 residues. Germline CDR1 reads KGHSH; CDR2 reads LQKENI. The full variable domain, completed using reference TRBV18 and TRBJ2-1, is NAGVMQNPRHLVRRRGQEARLRCSPMKGHSHVYWYRQLPEEGLKFMVYLQKENIIDESGMPKERFSAEFPKEGPSILRIQQVVRGDSAAYFCASSPGLDEQFFGPGTRLTVL.